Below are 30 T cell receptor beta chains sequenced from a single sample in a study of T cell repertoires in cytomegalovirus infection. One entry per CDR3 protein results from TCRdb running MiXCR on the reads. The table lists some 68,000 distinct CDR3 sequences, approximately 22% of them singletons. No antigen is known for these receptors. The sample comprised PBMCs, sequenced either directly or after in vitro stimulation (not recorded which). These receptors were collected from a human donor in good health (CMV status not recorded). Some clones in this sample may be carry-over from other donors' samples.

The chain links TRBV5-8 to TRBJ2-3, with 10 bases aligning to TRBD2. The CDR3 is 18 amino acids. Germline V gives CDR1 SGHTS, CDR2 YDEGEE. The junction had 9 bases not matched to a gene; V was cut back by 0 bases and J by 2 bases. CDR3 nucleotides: TGTGCCAGCAGCTTGGAAGCGGGAGGGCCCCTTGTCACAGATACGCAGTATTTT. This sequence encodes CASSLEAGGPLVTDTQYF.

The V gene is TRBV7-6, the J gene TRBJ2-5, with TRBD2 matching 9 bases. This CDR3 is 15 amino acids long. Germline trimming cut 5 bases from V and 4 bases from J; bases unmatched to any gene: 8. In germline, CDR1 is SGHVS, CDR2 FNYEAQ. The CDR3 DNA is TGTGCCAGCAGCCCGGGACTAGCTCTGGGAGAGACCCAGTACTTC. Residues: CASSPGLALGETQYF.

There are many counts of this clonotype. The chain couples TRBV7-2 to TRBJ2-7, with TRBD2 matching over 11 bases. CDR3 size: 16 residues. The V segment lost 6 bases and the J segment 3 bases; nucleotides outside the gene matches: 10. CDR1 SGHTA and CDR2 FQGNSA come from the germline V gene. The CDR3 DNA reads TGTGCCAGCAGTCGCGATCTAGCGGGAGGACGCTACGAGCAGTACTTC. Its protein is CASSRDLAGGRYEQYF.

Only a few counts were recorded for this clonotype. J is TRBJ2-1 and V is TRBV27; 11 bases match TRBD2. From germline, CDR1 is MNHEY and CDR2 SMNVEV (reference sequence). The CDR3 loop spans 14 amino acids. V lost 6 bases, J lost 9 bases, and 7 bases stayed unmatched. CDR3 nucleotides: TGTGCCAGCAGAACTAGCGGGAGCCACGGTGAGCAGTTCTTC. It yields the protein CASRTSGSHGEQFF.

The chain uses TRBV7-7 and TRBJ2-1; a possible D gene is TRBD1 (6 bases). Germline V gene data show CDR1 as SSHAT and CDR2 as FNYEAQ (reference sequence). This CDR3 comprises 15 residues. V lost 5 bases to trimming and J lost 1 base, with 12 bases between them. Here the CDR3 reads CASSPERGSYNEQFF. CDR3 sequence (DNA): TGTGCCAGCAGCCCGGAGAGGGGGTCCTACAATGAGCAGTTCTTC.

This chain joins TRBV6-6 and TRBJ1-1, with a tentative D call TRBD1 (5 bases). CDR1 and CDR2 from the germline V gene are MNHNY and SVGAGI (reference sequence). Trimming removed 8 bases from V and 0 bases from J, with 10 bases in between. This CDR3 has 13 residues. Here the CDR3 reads CASVRVMNTEAFF. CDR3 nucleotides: TGTGCCAGCGTCAGGGTTATGAACACTGAAGCTTTCTTT.

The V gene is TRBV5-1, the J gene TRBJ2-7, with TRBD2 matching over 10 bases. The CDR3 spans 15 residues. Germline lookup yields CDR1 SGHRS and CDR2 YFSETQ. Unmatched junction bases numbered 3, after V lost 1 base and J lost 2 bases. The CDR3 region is CASSLKTSGPYEQYF. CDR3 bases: TGCGCCAGCAGCTTGAAGACTAGCGGGCCCTACGAGCAGTACTTC.

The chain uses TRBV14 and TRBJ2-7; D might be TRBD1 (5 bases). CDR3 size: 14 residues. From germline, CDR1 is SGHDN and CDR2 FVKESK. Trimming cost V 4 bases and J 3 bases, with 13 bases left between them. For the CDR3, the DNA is TGTGCCAGCAGCCTCAGCCTGGGGCTCTACGAGCAGTACTTC. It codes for CASSLSLGLYEQYF.

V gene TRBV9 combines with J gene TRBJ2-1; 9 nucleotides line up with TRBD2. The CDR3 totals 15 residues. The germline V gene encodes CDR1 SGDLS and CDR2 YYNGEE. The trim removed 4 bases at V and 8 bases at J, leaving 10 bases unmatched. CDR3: CASSPAGGLGDEQFF. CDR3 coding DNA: TGTGCCAGCAGCCCCGCGGGAGGGCTAGGCGATGAGCAGTTCTTC.

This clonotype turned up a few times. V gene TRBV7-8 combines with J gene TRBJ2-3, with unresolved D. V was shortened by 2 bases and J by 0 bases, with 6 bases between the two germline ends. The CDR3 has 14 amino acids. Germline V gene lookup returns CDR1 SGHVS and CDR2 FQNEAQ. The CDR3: CASSLIQSTDTQYF. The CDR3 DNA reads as TGTGCCAGCAGCTTAATACAGAGCACAGATACGCAGTATTTT.

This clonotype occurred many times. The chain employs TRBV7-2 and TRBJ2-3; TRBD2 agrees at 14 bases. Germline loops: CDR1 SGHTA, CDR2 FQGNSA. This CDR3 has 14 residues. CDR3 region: CVGLAGVGTDTQYF. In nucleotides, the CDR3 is TGTGTGGGACTAGCGGGAGTCGGCACAGATACGCAGTATTTT. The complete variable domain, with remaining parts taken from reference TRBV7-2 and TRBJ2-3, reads GAGVSQSPSNKVTEKGKDVELRCDPISGHTALYWYRQSLGQGLEFLIYFQGNSAPDKSGLPSDRFSAERTGGSVSTLTIQRTQQEDSAVYLCVGLAGVGTDTQYFGPGTRLTVL.

The CDR3 sequence is CASSLTGQSNQPQHF. DNA of the CDR3: TGTGCCAGCAGTCTCACCGGACAGTCCAATCAGCCCCAGCATTTT. V gene TRBV27 combines with J gene TRBJ1-5; D is perhaps TRBD1 (6 bases). CDR3 length equals 15 residues. Germline V lookup: CDR1 MNHEY, CDR2 SMNVEV (reference sequence). Trimming shortened V by 5 bases and J by 3 bases, and 14 bases separated the two germline ends.

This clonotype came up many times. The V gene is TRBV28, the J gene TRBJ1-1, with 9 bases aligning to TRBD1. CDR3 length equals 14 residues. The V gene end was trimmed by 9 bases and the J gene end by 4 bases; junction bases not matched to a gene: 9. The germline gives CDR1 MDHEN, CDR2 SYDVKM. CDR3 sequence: CASLTGGLITEAFF. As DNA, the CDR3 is TGTGCCAGTTTGACAGGGGGTTTGATCACTGAAGCTTTCTTT.

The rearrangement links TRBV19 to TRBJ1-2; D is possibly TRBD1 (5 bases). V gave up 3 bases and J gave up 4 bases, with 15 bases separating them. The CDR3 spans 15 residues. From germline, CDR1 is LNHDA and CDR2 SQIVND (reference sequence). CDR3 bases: TGTGCCAGTAGTATGGCGGGGCACCCGGTCTATGGCTACACCTTC. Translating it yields CASSMAGHPVYGYTF.

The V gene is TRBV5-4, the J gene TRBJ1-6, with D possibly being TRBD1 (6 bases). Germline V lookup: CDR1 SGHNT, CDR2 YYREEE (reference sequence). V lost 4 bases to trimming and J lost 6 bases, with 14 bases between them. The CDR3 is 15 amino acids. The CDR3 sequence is CASSPTGTSNSPLHF. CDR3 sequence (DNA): TGTGCCAGCAGCCCTACAGGGACGAGTAATTCACCCCTCCACTTT.

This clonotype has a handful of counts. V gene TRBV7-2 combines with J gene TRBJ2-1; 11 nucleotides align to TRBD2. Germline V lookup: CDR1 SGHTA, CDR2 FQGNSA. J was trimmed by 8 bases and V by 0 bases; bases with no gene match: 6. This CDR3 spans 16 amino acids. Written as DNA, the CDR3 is TGTGCCAGCAGCTTAGCCGACCTAGCGGGAGGAGATGAGCAGTTCTTC. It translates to CASSLADLAGGDEQFF. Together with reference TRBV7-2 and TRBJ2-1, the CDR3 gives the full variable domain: GAGVSQSPSNKVTEKGKDVELRCDPISGHTALYWYRQSLGQGLEFLIYFQGNSAPDKSGLPSDRFSAERTGGSVSTLTIQRTQQEDSAVYLCASSLADLAGGDEQFFGPGTRLTVL.

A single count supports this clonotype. CDR3 sequence reads: CASSQVRGKEQFF. The DNA for the CDR3 is TGTGCCAGCAGCCAAGTGCGGGGGAAAGAGCAGTTCTTC. J is TRBJ2-1 and V is TRBV14; 7 nucleotides agree with TRBD2. The V gene's germline CDR1 is SGHDN and CDR2 FVKESK. The length of the CDR3 is 13 residues. With 1 base clipped from V and 10 bases from J, the junction kept 4 bases outside the gene matches.

The CDR3 loop is CASSGGALAGSYEQYF. The CDR3 DNA follows: TGCGCCAGCAGCGGCGGGGCCCTAGCGGGGAGCTACGAGCAGTACTTC. The chain links TRBV5-1 to TRBJ2-7; 9 positions agree with TRBD2. V gave up 4 bases and J gave up 3 bases; unmatched junction bases: 11. Germline CDR1 SGHRS, CDR2 YFSETQ. The CDR3 covers 16 residues.

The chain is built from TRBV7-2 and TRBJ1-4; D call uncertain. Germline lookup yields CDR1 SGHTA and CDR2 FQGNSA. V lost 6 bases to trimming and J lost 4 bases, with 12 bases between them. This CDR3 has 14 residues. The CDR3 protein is CASRLHAGNEKLFF. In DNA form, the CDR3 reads TGTGCCAGCAGATTGCACGCGGGTAATGAAAAACTGTTTTTT.

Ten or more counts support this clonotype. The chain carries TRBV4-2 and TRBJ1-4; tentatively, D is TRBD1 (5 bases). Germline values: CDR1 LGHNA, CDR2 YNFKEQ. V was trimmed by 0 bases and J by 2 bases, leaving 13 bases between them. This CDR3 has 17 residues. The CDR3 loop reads CASSQDPQGFTNEKLFF. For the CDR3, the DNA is TGTGCCAGCAGCCAAGACCCCCAGGGCTTTACTAATGAAAAACTGTTTTTT.

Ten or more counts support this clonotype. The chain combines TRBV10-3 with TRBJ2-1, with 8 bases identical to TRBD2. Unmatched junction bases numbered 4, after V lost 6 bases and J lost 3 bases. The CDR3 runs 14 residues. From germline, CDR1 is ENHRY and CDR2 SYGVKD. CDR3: CAIRPGLGYNEQFF. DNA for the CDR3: TGTGCCATCAGGCCGGGACTAGGCTACAATGAGCAGTTCTTC.

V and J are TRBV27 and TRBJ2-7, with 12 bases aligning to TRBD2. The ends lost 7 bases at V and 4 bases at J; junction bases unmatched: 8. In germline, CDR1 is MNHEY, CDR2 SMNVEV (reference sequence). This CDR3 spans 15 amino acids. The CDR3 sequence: CASIPTSGRRYEQYV. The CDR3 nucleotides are TGTGCCAGCATCCCGACTAGCGGGAGACGGTACGAGCAGTACGTC.

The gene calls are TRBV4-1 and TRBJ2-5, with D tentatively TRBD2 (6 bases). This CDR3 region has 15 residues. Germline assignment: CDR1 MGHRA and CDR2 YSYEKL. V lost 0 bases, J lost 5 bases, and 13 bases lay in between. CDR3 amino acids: CASSQETGVRETQYF. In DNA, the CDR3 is TGCGCCAGCAGCCAAGAGACGGGAGTTCGGGAGACCCAGTACTTC.

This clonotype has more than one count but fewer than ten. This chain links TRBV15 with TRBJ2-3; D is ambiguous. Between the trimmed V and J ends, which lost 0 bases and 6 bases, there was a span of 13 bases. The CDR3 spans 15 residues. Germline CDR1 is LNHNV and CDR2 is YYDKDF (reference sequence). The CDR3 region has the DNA TGTGCCACCAGCAGAGATGACATCTTGAGGGATACGCAGTATTTT. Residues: CATSRDDILRDTQYF.

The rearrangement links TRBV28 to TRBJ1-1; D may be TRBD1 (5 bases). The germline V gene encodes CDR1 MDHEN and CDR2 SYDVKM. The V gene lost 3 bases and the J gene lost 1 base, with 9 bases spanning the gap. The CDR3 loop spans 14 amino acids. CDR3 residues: CASSLWGGNTEAFF. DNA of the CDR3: TGTGCCAGCAGTTTGTGGGGCGGGAACACTGAAGCTTTCTTT.

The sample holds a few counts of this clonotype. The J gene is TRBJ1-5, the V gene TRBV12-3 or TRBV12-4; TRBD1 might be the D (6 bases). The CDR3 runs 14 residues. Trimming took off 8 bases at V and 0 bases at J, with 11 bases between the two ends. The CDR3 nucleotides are TGTGCCAGCGCAAAACAGGGTAGCAATCAGCCCCAGCATTTT. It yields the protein CASAKQGSNQPQHF.

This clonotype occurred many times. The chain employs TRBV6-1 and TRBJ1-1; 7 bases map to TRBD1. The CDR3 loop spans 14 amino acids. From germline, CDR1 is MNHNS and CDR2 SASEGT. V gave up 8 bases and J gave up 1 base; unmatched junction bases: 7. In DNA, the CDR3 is TGTGCCAGCTCCCTGGGACAGCCGAACACTGAAGCTTTCTTT. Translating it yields CASSLGQPNTEAFF.

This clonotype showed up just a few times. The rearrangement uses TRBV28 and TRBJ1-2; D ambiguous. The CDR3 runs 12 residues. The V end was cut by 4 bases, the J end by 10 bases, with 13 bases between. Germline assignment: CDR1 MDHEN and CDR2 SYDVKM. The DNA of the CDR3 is TGTGCCAGCAGTTCTCCCTGGTCCGACTACACCTTC. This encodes CASSSPWSDYTF.

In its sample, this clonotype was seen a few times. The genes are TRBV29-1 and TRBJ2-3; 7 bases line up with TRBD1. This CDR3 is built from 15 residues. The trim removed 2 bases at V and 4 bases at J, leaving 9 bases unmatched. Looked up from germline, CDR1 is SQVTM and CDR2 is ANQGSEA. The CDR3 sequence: CSVERGQGYADTQYF. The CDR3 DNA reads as TGCAGCGTTGAAAGGGGGCAGGGTTACGCAGATACGCAGTATTTT.

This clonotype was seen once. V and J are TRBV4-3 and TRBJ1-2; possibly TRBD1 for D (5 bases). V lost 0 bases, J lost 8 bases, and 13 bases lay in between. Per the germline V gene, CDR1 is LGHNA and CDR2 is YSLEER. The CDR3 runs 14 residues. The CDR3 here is CASSQDDSRSGYTF. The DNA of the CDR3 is TGCGCCAGCAGCCAAGACGACAGCAGGTCCGGCTACACCTTC.